These 26 T cell receptor beta chains were all obtained from the same sample, sequenced in a study of blood T cell repertoires in COVID-19. Here immunoSEQ multiplex PCR was the method, and the copy in TCRdb shows in-frame clones only, minus some. The data contain 200,000 to 250,000 clones, about nine tenths of them singletons. Sequenced: peripheral blood. The receptors shown here come from a woman aged 60 to 75 with acute or convalescent COVID-19.

The chain recombines TRBV18 with TRBJ2-2, with D hard to call. Germline V gene sequence: CDR1 KGHSH, CDR2 LQKENI. V was clipped by 1 base and J by 4 bases, with 7 bases between them. This CDR3 is 14 amino acids long. CDR3 DNA sequence: TGTGCCAGCTCACCACATGGAGTCACCGGGGAGCTGTTTTTT. It specifies CASSPHGVTGELFF.

V usage is TRBV19 and J usage is TRBJ2-1, with 7 bases aligning to TRBD1. Trimming cost V 0 bases and J 1 base; bases outside gene matches: 3. The CDR3 extends over 16 amino acids. From germline, CDR1 is LNHDA and CDR2 SQIVND (reference sequence). CDR3 DNA: TGTGCCAGTAGTATAGAGAGGGGGCGATCCTACAATGAGCAGTTCTTC. Amino acids: CASSIERGRSYNEQFF.

The rearrangement uses TRBV11-2 and TRBJ1-2, with D maybe TRBD1 (6 bases). V lost 5 bases to trimming and J lost 8 bases, with 21 bases between them. The CDR3 length is 15 residues. The germline V gene encodes CDR1 SGHAT and CDR2 FQNNGV. CDR3 loop: CASSSDRSPPRGYTF. CDR3 nucleotide sequence: TGTGCCAGCAGCAGCGACAGGTCCCCCCCAAGGGGCTACACCTTC. Together with reference TRBV11-2 and TRBJ1-2, the CDR3 gives the full variable domain: EAGVAQSPRYKIIEKRQSVAFWCNPISGHATLYWYQQILGQGPKLLIQFQNNGVVDDSQLPKDRFSAERLKGVDSTLKIQPAKLEDSAVYLCASSSDRSPPRGYTFGSGTRLTVV.

This clone was recorded once. J is TRBJ2-7 and V is TRBV3-1 (or the pseudogene TRBV3-2), with D unresolved. This CDR3 is 14 amino acids long. V dropped 1 base and J dropped 6 bases, with 13 bases sitting between them. Germline values: CDR1 LGHDT, CDR2 YNNKEL (reference sequence). The DNA for the CDR3 is TGTGCCAGCAGCCAAGGTCTCGTTCGGGTCGAGCAGTACTTC. It encodes CASSQGLVRVEQYF.

The chain has TRBV30 and TRBJ2-7; 8 bases are a match to TRBD1. This CDR3 spans 12 amino acids. J lost 5 bases, V lost 2 bases, and 2 bases had no gene match. Germline assignment: CDR1 GTSNPN and CDR2 SVGIG (reference sequence). The CDR3 region has the DNA TGTGCCTGGAGTCAGACAGGGGACGAGCAGTACTTC. Its protein is CAWSQTGDEQYF.

This clone has a handful of counts. The chain recombines TRBV19 with TRBJ1-1, with D uncertain. V lost 3 bases and J 2 bases, leaving 7 bases between the germline ends. Germline V gene sequence: CDR1 LNHDA, CDR2 SQIVND (reference sequence). There are 13 residues in the CDR3. CDR3 bases: TGTGCCAGTAGTATGGTGCGAAACACTGAAGCTTTCTTT. Protein sequence: CASSMVRNTEAFF.

The chain is built from TRBV5-1 and TRBJ2-2; 9 nucleotides agree with TRBD1. CDR3 size: 15 residues. The J segment lost 5 bases and the V segment lost 0 bases, leaving 2 bases of the junction unmatched. Germline V lookup: CDR1 SGHRS, CDR2 YFSETQ. The CDR3 nucleotides are TGCGCCAGCAGCTTGGGACAGGGGGAAACCGGGGAGCTGTTTTTT. Translated, it gives CASSLGQGETGELFF.

The chain employs TRBV9 and TRBJ1-4; D gene ambiguous. The V and J ends lost 0 bases and 1 base respectively, with 7 bases between them. There are 15 residues in the CDR3. Germline CDR1 and CDR2: SGDLS and YYNGEE. The CDR3 DNA follows: TGTGCCAGCAGCGTAGGTCCGGTAACTAATGAAAAACTGTTTTTT. This translates into CASSVGPVTNEKLFF.

This chain links TRBV28 with TRBJ1-2, with TRBD1 matching over 8 bases. Per the germline V gene, CDR1 is MDHEN and CDR2 is SYDVKM. The trim removed 6 bases at V and 8 bases at J, leaving 14 bases unmatched. The length of the CDR3 is 15 residues. CDR3: CASRPGQGEYRGYTF. The CDR3 DNA is TGTGCCAGCAGACCCGGACAGGGCGAGTATAGAGGCTACACCTTC.

This sequence joins TRBV30 and TRBJ1-1; D call uncertain. Germline loops: CDR1 GTSNPN, CDR2 SVGIG (reference sequence). V gave up 3 bases and J gave up 3 bases, with 11 bases separating them. This CDR3 comprises 13 residues. The CDR3 protein is CAWSGIGYTEAFF. The CDR3 DNA sequence: TGTGCCTGGAGCGGCATCGGGTACACTGAAGCTTTCTTT.

This rearrangement joins TRBV9 to TRBJ1-6, with 7 bases aligning to TRBD1. Looked up from germline, CDR1 is SGDLS and CDR2 is YYNGEE. The CDR3 has 14 amino acids. The junction had 4 bases not matched to a gene; V was cut back by 4 bases and J by 6 bases. This CDR3 is CASSTGTANSPLHF. The CDR3 coding sequence is TGTGCCAGCAGCACAGGGACAGCTAATTCACCCCTCCACTTT.

The table lists this clone with a count of one. V and J are TRBV7-9 and TRBJ1-2; 8 bases are a match to TRBD1. This CDR3 spans 16 amino acids. CDR1 and CDR2 (germline): SEHNR, FQNEAQ (reference sequence). Losses at the gene ends were 2 bases for V and 7 bases for J; bases not matched to a gene: 12. CDR3 nucleotide sequence: TGTGCCAGCAGCTTATCCTTAACGGACAGGGAAATTGGCTACACCTTC. Its protein product is CASSLSLTDREIGYTF.

This clone was observed once. This chain links TRBV18 with TRBJ2-5; 11 nucleotides line up with TRBD1. Trimming at V came to 3 bases and at J to 5 bases, leaving 5 bases not matched to a gene. The CDR3 is 15 residues long. From germline, CDR1 is KGHSH and CDR2 LQKENI. The CDR3 DNA reads TGTGCCAGCTCACCGGGACAGGGGGTTGTGGAGACCCAGTACTTC. The encoded protein is CASSPGQGVVETQYF.

V and J are TRBV5-1 and TRBJ1-1, with D possibly being TRBD1 (6 bases). Trimming stripped 3 bases from V and 1 base from J, with 16 bases between. There are 16 residues in the CDR3. Germline CDR1 is SGHRS and CDR2 is YFSETQ. CDR3 nucleotides: TGCGCCAGCAGCTCGTCCCCGACAGGAGGGAACACTGAAGCTTTCTTT. Residues: CASSSSPTGGNTEAFF.

The chain is built from TRBV20-1 and TRBJ2-3; D gene unclear. Between the trimmed V and J ends, which lost 8 bases and 0 bases, there was a span of 6 bases. This CDR3 spans 11 amino acids. In germline, CDR1 is DFQATT, CDR2 SNEGSKA (reference sequence). The CDR3 is CSPRSTDTQYF. The CDR3 DNA is TGCAGTCCCCGGAGCACAGATACGCAGTATTTT.

V usage is TRBV5-4 and J usage is TRBJ2-5; weak D call: TRBD1 (5 bases). The CDR3 covers 15 residues. Trimming pared 0 bases from V and 5 bases from J, leaving 14 bases between. Germline V gene sequence: CDR1 SGHNT, CDR2 YYREEE (reference sequence). CDR3 coding DNA: TGTGCCAGCAGCTTGGGCAGGGCTTTTGATGAGACCCAGTACTTC. Its translation: CASSLGRAFDETQYF.

The genes are TRBV5-1 and TRBJ1-1; TRBD1 matches at 10 bases. This CDR3 contains 16 residues. CDR1 is SGHRS and CDR2 is YFSETQ in the germline V gene. The trim removed 4 bases at V and 5 bases at J, leaving 11 bases unmatched. CDR3 sequence: CASSKERRDRGTEAFF. The CDR3 region has the DNA TGCGCCAGCAGCAAAGAACGCCGGGACAGGGGTACTGAAGCTTTCTTT. The full variable domain, with the rest looked up from reference TRBV5-1 and TRBJ1-1, is KAGVTQTPRYLIKTRGQQVTLSCSPISGHRSVSWYQQTPGQGLQFLFEYFSETQRNKGNFPGRFSGRQFSNSRSEMNVSTLELGDSALYLCASSKERRDRGTEAFFGQGTRLTVV.

This clone occurred a few times. This rearrangement joins TRBV6-5 to TRBJ1-6, with a weak D call TRBD1 (5 bases). Trimming shortened V by 9 bases and J by 7 bases, and 10 bases separated the two germline ends. Germline V gene sequence: CDR1 MNHEY, CDR2 SVGAGI. The CDR3 covers 12 residues. The DNA of the CDR3 is TGTGCCAGAGGGGCCTTAAATTCACCCCTCCACTTT. Its translation is CARGALNSPLHF.

The chain recombines TRBV9 with TRBJ1-4; 7 nucleotides align to TRBD1. Germline assignment: CDR1 SGDLS and CDR2 YYNGEE. The CDR3 has 17 residues. The junction had 13 bases not matched to a gene; V was cut back by 0 bases and J by 8 bases. This CDR3 is CASSVATERGRGEKLFF. CDR3 coding DNA: TGTGCCAGCAGCGTAGCTACGGAAAGGGGGCGCGGGGAAAAACTGTTTTTT.

The CDR3 DNA reads as TGTGCCAGCAGCCCCCGGGGGGGTCGAGAGACCCAGTACTTC. Translation gives CASSPRGGRETQYF. The chain links TRBV7-9 to TRBJ2-5, with TRBD2 identical over 8 bases. The germline CDR1 and CDR2 sequences are SEHNR and FQNEAQ (reference sequence). This CDR3 is 14 amino acids long. With V trimmed by 5 bases and J by 4 bases, 6 bases remained unmatched.

This chain connects TRBV2 to TRBJ2-6; maybe TRBD2 (5 bases). The CDR3 is 17 amino acids. Trimming pared 5 bases from V and 0 bases from J, leaving 14 bases between. Germline lookup yields CDR1 SNHLY and CDR2 FYNNEI. CDR3 coding DNA: TGTGCCAGCAGTACCGGGGTCCTTTCCTCTGGGGCCAACGTCCTGACTTTC. Its protein is CASSTGVLSSGANVLTF.

This clone was seen a single time. The chain couples TRBV6-2 or TRBV6-3 to TRBJ1-3; no reliable D call. In germline, CDR1 is MNHEY, CDR2 SVGEGT. V lost 6 bases and J 3 bases, leaving 12 bases between the germline ends. This CDR3 contains 14 residues. The CDR3 DNA is TGTGCCAGCAGCACCGTAGCGCGTGGAAACACCATATATTTT. Residues: CASSTVARGNTIYF.

The rearrangement links TRBV11-2 to TRBJ2-7; a weak D match, TRBD1 (6 bases). This CDR3 region has 14 residues. CDR1 is SGHAT and CDR2 is FQNNGV in the germline V gene. V lost 4 bases and J lost 1, with 11 bases in between. CDR3 in amino acids: CASSYYRDSYEQYF. The CDR3 DNA is TGTGCCAGCAGCTACTACAGGGATTCCTACGAGCAGTACTTC.

J is TRBJ1-1 and V is TRBV6-5; D may be TRBD1 (6 bases). Between the trimmed V and J ends, which lost 6 bases and 4 bases, there was a span of 18 bases. The CDR3 is 15 residues long. CDR1 is MNHEY, CDR2 SVGAGI, per germline. The CDR3 sequence: CASRNNQGRGTEAFF. The CDR3 region has the DNA TGTGCCAGCAGGAACAATCAGGGGAGGGGCACTGAAGCTTTCTTT.

The chain combines TRBV6-5 with TRBJ2-1, with 7 bases fitting TRBD2. This CDR3 is 13 amino acids long. The germline gives CDR1 MNHEY, CDR2 SVGAGI. Unmatched junction bases numbered 8, after V lost 6 bases and J lost 9 bases. This CDR3 is CASRRPSGFEQFF. The CDR3 region has the DNA TGTGCCAGCAGAAGACCTAGCGGATTTGAGCAGTTCTTC.

J is TRBJ2-1 and V is TRBV2, with D perhaps matching TRBD2 (5 bases). The germline gives CDR1 SNHLY, CDR2 FYNNEI. The V and J ends lost 6 bases and 7 bases respectively, with 13 bases between them. This CDR3 has 13 amino acids. The CDR3 loop reads CASSKLLGNEQFF. The CDR3 region has the DNA TGTGCCAGCAGCAAGTTACTAGGGAATGAGCAGTTCTTC.